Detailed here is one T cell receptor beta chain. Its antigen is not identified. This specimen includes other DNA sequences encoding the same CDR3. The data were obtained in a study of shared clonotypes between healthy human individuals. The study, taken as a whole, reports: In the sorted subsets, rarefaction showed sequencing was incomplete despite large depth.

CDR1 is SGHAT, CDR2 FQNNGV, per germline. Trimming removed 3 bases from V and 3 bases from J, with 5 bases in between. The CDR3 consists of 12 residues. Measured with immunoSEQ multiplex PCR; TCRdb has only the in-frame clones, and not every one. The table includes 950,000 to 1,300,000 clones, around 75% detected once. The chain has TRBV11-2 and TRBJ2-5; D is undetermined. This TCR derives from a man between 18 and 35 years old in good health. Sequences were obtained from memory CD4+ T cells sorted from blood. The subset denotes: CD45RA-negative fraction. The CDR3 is CASSFSEETQYF. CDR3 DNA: TGTGCCAGCAGCTTCAGCGAAGAGACCCAGTACTTC.